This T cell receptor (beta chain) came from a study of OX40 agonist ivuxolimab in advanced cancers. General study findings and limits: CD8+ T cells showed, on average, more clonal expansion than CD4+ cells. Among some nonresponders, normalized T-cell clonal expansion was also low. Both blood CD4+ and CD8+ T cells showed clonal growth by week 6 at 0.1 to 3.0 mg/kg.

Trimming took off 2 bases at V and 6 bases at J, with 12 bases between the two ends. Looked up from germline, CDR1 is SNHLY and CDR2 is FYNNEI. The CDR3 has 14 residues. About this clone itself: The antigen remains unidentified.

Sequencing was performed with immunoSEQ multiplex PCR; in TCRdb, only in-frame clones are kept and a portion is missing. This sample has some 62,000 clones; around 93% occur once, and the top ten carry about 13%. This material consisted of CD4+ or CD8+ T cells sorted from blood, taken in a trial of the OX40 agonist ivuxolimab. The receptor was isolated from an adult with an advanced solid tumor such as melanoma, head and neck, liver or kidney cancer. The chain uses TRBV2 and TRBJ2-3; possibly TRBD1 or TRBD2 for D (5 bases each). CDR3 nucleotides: TGTGCCAGCAGTGAAACGGGGCGGGTTGATACGCAGTATTTT. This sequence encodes CASSETGRVDTQYF.